Presented here are 22 T cell receptor beta chains from one specimen sequenced in a study of T-cell reconstitution after alpha-beta-depleted transplantation in children (dated by TCRdb to about 2016). The receptor library was made with PCR. The sequencer listed for this sample is Illumina HiSeq 2500. Molecular barcoding was employed in the preparation of TCR libraries, with unique molecular identifiers being used to normalize TCRbeta repertoire quantification. The public reads were reanalyzed by TCRdb: fastp trimming at Q25, MiXCR alignment, in-frame beta chains only. Each CDR3 protein gets just one entry, which takes the most common genes and DNA from the rows behind it. Here the sample has about 610,000 distinct CDR3 sequences; about 10% occur a single time. Of the sample, less than 5% is held by the ten largest clones. The sample in question was PBMCs from the stem cell graft donor, obtained from the stem cell graft. These receptors were collected from a human donor who donated a stem cell graft to a child with acute myeloid leukemia.

The genes are TRBV30 and TRBJ1-1; D possibly corresponds to TRBD1 (6 bases). The CDR3 consists of 12 residues. Trimming removed 5 bases at V and 6 bases at J, with 13 bases between. From germline, CDR1 is GTSNPN and CDR2 SVGIG (reference sequence). The DNA for the CDR3 is TGTGCCTGGCTTCAGGGGCGCGCTGAAGCTTTCTTT. It specifies CAWLQGRAEAFF.

This clonotype was counted a few times. This CDR3 is CASSVRGGTTDTQYF. The DNA of the CDR3 is TGTGCCAGCAGCGTGCGCGGAGGGACTACAGATACGCAGTATTTT. The J gene is TRBJ2-3, the V gene TRBV9; a possible D gene is TRBD2 (6 bases). Trimming removed 2 bases at V and 3 bases at J, with 13 bases between. CDR1 and CDR2 (germline): SGDLS, YYNGEE. The CDR3 is 15 amino acids.

The rearrangement joins TRBV7-9 to TRBJ2-5; a weak D match, TRBD1 (5 bases). The CDR3 length is 14 residues. The ends were cut back, 5 bases at V and 4 bases at J, with 14 bases in the middle. Germline V gene lookup returns CDR1 SEHNR and CDR2 FQNEAQ (reference sequence). The CDR3 coding sequence is TGTGCCAGCAGCCCCGTCTGGGGCGCAGAGACCCAGTACTTC. As protein: CASSPVWGAETQYF.

This clonotype was seen a few times. The V and J genes are TRBV7-9 and TRBJ1-5; D uncertain. V was pared by 2 bases and J by 2 bases, with 7 bases between. The germline CDR1 and CDR2 sequences are SEHNR and FQNEAQ (reference sequence). The CDR3 sequence is 14 residues long. Here the CDR3 DNA reads TGTGCCAGCAGCTTAAACTCAGGCAATCAGCCCCAGCATTTT. Its protein product is CASSLNSGNQPQHF. Full variable domain (outside the CDR3, taken from reference TRBV7-9 and TRBJ1-5): DTGVSQNPRHKITKRGQNVTFRCDPISEHNRLYWYRQTLGQGPEFLTYFQNEAQLEKSRLLSDRFSAERPKGSFSTLEIQRTEQGDSAMYLCASSLNSGNQPQHFGDGTRLSIL.

The rearrangement links TRBV12-3 or TRBV12-4 to TRBJ2-1; 12 positions agree with TRBD2. Trimming removed 7 bases from V and 8 bases from J; junction bases left unmatched: 9. This CDR3 is 15 amino acids long. The chain's CDR3 is CASTTSGRGGDEQFF. Written as DNA, the CDR3 is TGTGCCAGCACGACTAGCGGGAGAGGCGGCGATGAGCAGTTCTTC.

Comment on this clonotype: A clone one base away is much larger, so this may be a read error. V gene TRBV20-1 combines with J gene TRBJ1-5, with 10 bases that match TRBD1. CDR1 is DFQATT, CDR2 SNEGSKA, per germline (reference sequence). The J segment lost 4 bases and the V segment lost 5 bases, leaving 5 bases of the junction unmatched. CDR3 length: 14 amino acids. The CDR3, as DNA: TGCAGTGCTGCGGACAGGGGGGGGAATCAGCCCCAGCATTTT. The encoded protein is CSAADRGGNQPQHF.

The chain couples TRBV27 to TRBJ2-7; 7 bases agree with TRBD2. Germline V lookup: CDR1 MNHEY, CDR2 SMNVEV (reference sequence). The CDR3 has 15 amino acids. V dropped 2 bases and J dropped 5; count of bases not matched to a gene: 9. DNA for the CDR3: TGTGCCAGCAGTTTACGCGCCGGGGGGTCCCACGAGCAGTACTTC. Its protein product is CASSLRAGGSHEQYF.

This clonotype was detected a few times. The gene calls are TRBV12-3 or TRBV12-4 and TRBJ1-1, with D perhaps matching TRBD1 (5 bases). Trimming removed 7 bases at V and 5 bases at J, with 14 bases between. The CDR3 consists of 13 residues. The chain's CDR3 is CASTIWGDTEAFF. In nucleotides, the CDR3 is TGTGCCAGCACCATCTGGGGGGATACTGAAGCTTTCTTT.

The table lists this clonotype with many counts. The rearrangement links TRBV29-1 to TRBJ2-3; D gene uncertain. CDR3 length: 14 amino acids. Trimming cost V 3 bases and J 2 bases, with 12 bases left between them. CDR1 SQVTM and CDR2 ANQGSEA come from the germline V gene. The CDR3 region has the DNA TGCAGCGTTGATTCTCAGCCCAACACAGATACGCAGTATTTT. It codes for CSVDSQPNTDTQYF.

This clonotype was detected only once. This CDR3 is missing its conserved last phenylalanine or tryptophan, likely due to a read error. CDR3 nucleotides: TGTGCCAGCAGGCTGCCAGGCATGAACTATGGCTACACCATC. Translation: CASRLPGMNYGYTI. The rearrangement uses TRBV6-2 or TRBV6-3 and TRBJ1-2; no reliable D call. CDR1 is MNHEY and CDR2 is SVGEGT in the germline V gene. The ends were cut back, 6 bases at V and 2 bases at J, with 13 bases in the middle. The CDR3 contains 14 residues.

The rearrangement links TRBV29-1 to TRBJ2-7; perhaps D is TRBD1 or TRBD2 (5 bases each). The CDR3 length is 14 residues. The V end was cut by 8 bases, the J end by 3 bases, with 20 bases between. From germline, CDR1 is SQVTM and CDR2 ANQGSEA. The CDR3 is CSPEGSGTRYEQYF. The DNA of the CDR3 is TGCAGCCCCGAGGGATCCGGGACGCGCTACGAGCAGTACTTC.

This clonotype was counted a few times. The V call is TRBV7-3, the J call TRBJ2-7; no reliable D call. Looked up from germline, CDR1 is SGHTA and CDR2 is FQGTGA. This CDR3 has 14 amino acids. V was cut by 1 base and J by 5 bases, with 12 bases left in between. CDR3 nucleotide sequence: TGTGCCAGCAGCTTAAGAGGACCCTCGGACGAGCAGTACTTC. It translates to CASSLRGPSDEQYF. The whole variable domain, remainder taken from reference TRBV7-3 and TRBJ2-7, is GAGVSQTPSNKVTEKGKYVELRCDPISGHTALYWYRQSLGQGPEFLIYFQGTGAADDSGLPNDRFFAVRPEGSVSTLKIQRTERGDSAVYLCASSLRGPSDEQYFGPGTRLTVT.

V gene TRBV7-9 combines with J gene TRBJ1-1, with 7 positions matching TRBD1. CDR1 SEHNR and CDR2 FQNEAQ come from the germline V gene (reference sequence). V lost 5 bases, J lost 4 bases, and 13 bases stayed unmatched. The CDR3 has 16 amino acids. CDR3 amino acids: CASSPTLGAGGTEAFF. In nucleotides, the CDR3 is TGTGCCAGCAGCCCGACCCTGGGGGCAGGGGGCACTGAAGCTTTCTTT.

There are many counts of this clonotype. The V call is TRBV5-1, the J call TRBJ2-2, with 8 positions matching TRBD2. The germline gives CDR1 SGHRS, CDR2 YFSETQ. The V and J ends lost 6 bases and 5 bases, in that order; junction bases with no gene match: 9. This CDR3 has 15 amino acids. The CDR3 reads CASTLAGGRTGELFF. The DNA of the CDR3 is TGCGCCAGCACCCTGGCGGGGGGTCGGACCGGGGAGCTGTTTTTT.

The gene calls are TRBV6-5 and TRBJ2-5, with TRBD2 matching 12 bases. The V segment lost 3 bases and the J segment 1 base; nucleotides outside the gene matches: 3. There are 16 residues in the CDR3. In germline, CDR1 is MNHEY, CDR2 SVGAGI. The CDR3 protein is CASSYRTSGAQETQYF. Here the CDR3 DNA reads TGTGCCAGCAGTTATCGGACTAGCGGGGCCCAAGAGACCCAGTACTTC.

The V and J genes are TRBV29-1 and TRBJ1-2; D unclear. Per the germline V gene, CDR1 is SQVTM and CDR2 is ANQGSEA. V shed 2 bases and J shed 7 bases, with 8 bases lying between them. This CDR3 has 11 residues. CDR3 sequence: CSVEMGGGYTF. DNA for the CDR3: TGCAGCGTTGAAATGGGAGGTGGCTACACCTTC.

This clonotype has only one observation. A clone one base away is much larger, so this may be a read error. CDR3 DNA sequence: TGCGCCAGCTGCGCCTGGACTAGCGAGGGGGACCAGTACTTC. It encodes CASCAWTSEGDQYF. J is TRBJ2-5 and V is TRBV5-1; 9 bases are a match to TRBD2. Losses at the gene ends were 7 bases for V and 10 bases for J; bases not matched to a gene: 14. The V gene's germline CDR1 is SGHRS and CDR2 YFSETQ. The CDR3 has 14 amino acids. Variable domain in full (rest from reference TRBV5-1 and TRBJ2-5): KAGVTQTPRYLIKTRGQQVTLSCSPISGHRSVSWYQQTPGQGLQFLFEYFSETQRNKGNFPGRFSGRQFSNSRSEMNVSTLELGDSALYLCASCAWTSEGDQYFGPGTRLLVL.

This clonotype came up many times. This chain joins TRBV20-1 and TRBJ2-2; D is perhaps TRBD2 (5 bases). This CDR3 spans 13 amino acids. V dropped 6 bases and J dropped 5 bases, with 13 bases sitting between them. Germline V gene lookup returns CDR1 DFQATT and CDR2 SNEGSKA (reference sequence). The CDR3 protein is CSAEEARTGELFF. As DNA, the CDR3 is TGCAGTGCGGAGGAGGCTCGTACCGGGGAGCTGTTTTTT.

This clonotype was detected a few times. This chain uses TRBV20-1 with TRBJ2-5; 10 bases match TRBD2. V shed 5 bases, J shed 7 bases, and the junction held 16 bases outside the gene matches. This CDR3 has 16 residues. Germline values: CDR1 DFQATT, CDR2 SNEGSKA (reference sequence). In DNA, the CDR3 is TGCAGTGCTCGCCCCGGACTAGCGGATAAAGAGGGGACCCAGTACTTC. It yields the protein CSARPGLADKEGTQYF.

This clonotype has at least ten counts. The CDR3 sequence is CAIRDGSGKGTQYF. The CDR3 DNA reads as TGTGCCATCAGGGACGGATCTGGGAAGGGGACCCAGTACTTC. This chain links TRBV10-3 with TRBJ2-5; D ambiguous. CDR1 is ENHRY, CDR2 SYGVKD, per germline. Trimming left V 6 bases short and J 7 bases short, with 18 bases between. This CDR3 has 14 residues.

This chain connects TRBV20-1 to TRBJ2-5; D might be TRBD1 or TRBD2, each matching 6 bases. The germline V gene encodes CDR1 DFQATT and CDR2 SNEGSKA (reference sequence). This CDR3 is built from 14 residues. CDR3 in DNA: TGCAGCCCCAAGGGGGGCAGAATGGAAGGGACCCAGTACTTC. Its protein is CSPKGGRMEGTQYF.

This clonotype was seen at least ten times. The chain carries TRBV28 and TRBJ1-5, with D perhaps matching TRBD1 (5 bases). The CDR3 is 16 residues long. The V end lost 4 bases, the J end lost 4 bases, and 17 bases lay between the germline ends. Germline V gene lookup returns CDR1 MDHEN and CDR2 SYDVKM. CDR3 loop: CASSSRLGHGNQPQHF. CDR3 DNA: TGTGCCAGCAGTTCCCGCCTAGGACACGGGAATCAGCCCCAGCATTTT.